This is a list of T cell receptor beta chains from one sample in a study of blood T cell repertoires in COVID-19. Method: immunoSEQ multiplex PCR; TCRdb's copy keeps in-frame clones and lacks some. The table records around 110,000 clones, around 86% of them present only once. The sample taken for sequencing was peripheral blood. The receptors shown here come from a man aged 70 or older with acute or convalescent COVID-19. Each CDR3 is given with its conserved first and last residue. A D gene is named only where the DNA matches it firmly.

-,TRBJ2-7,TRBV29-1,TGCAGCGCCGGGACAACCACCTCCTACGAGCAGTACTTC,CSAGTTTSYEQYF
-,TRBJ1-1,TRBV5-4,TGTGCCAGCAGTCCCGGGACAAAGGATCCTGAAGCTTTCTTT,CASSPGTKDPEAFF
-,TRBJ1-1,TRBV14,TGTGCCAGCAGCCAACATCGTCCAGGGGTGATTCGGGACACTGAAGCTTTCTTT,CASSQHRPGVIRDTEAFF
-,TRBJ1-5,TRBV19,TGTGCCAGTAGTATAACCGGACAGAGCCAGTATAGCAATCAGCCCCAGCATTTT,CASSITGQSQYSNQPQHF
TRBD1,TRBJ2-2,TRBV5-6,TGTGCCAGCAGCTACCGGACAGGTCTGAACACCGGGGAGCTGTTTTTT,CASSYRTGLNTGELFF
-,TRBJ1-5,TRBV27,TGTGCCAGCAGTTTATCGAGGAGCAATCAGCCCCAGCATTTT,CASSLSRSNQPQHF
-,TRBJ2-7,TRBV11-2,TGTGCCAGCACCTTACATGTAGGGGGGGCCTACGAGCAGTACTTC,CASTLHVGGAYEQYF
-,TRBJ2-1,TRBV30,TGTGCCTGGAGTCCTCCGCCGGAGGGTTACAATGAGCAGTTCTTC,CAWSPPPEGYNEQFF
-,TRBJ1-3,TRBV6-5,TGTGCCAGCAGTCTTCCTGGAAACACCATATATTTT,CASSLPGNTIYF
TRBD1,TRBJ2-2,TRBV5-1,TGCGCCAGCAGCCGGGGACAGCCCGGGGAGCTGTTTTTT,CASSRGQPGELFF
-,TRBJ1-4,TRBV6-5,TGTGCCAGCAGCCCCACAGGGAGCGAAAAACTGTTTTTT,CASSPTGSEKLFF
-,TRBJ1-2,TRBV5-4,TGTGCCAGCAGCTTGGATGCGACATTGAGCTACACCTTC,CASSLDATLSYTF